This TCR beta chain was retrieved from a study of T-cell reconstitution after alpha-beta-depleted transplantation in children. This clonotype was seen repeatedly, ten times or more. Antigen unknown. Germline is not matched at one junction end, which may reflect a read error. CDR3 length equals 12 residues. The germline V gene has CDR1 ENHRY and CDR2 SYGVKD. Overall study results and limits: One year post-transplant, T-cell counts and diversity were largely derived from T cells produced anew.

TCRbeta library preparation incorporated unique molecular identifiers. One entry per CDR3 protein results from TCRdb running MiXCR on the PCR reads. The table lists approximately 650,000 distinct CDR3 sequences, about 12% of them singletons. Here the sequenced sample was PBMCs, taken before TCRalphabeta/CD19-depleted stem cell transplant. The V gene is TRBV10-3, the J gene TRBJ2-7, with 9 bases that match TRBD1. The TCR originated in a girl aged 2 to 9 with congenital amegakaryocytic thrombocytopenia, due to receive a stem cell transplant. CDR3 in DNA: TGTGACATCCGGGACAGGGCGTACGAGCAGTACTTC. Its protein product is CDIRDRAYEQYF.